This is a list of T cell receptor beta chains from one sample in a study of cytomegalovirus exposure and HLA in healthy donors. The repertoire was sequenced with immunoSEQ multiplex PCR; TCRdb's copy has only in-frame clones and lacks some. Recorded for this sample: approximately 110,000 clones. Sequenced material: PBMCs. These receptors were obtained from a man aged 45-65 years in good health and CMV-seronegative. Both conserved end residues are part of each CDR3. A D gene is named only where the DNA matches it firmly.

D,J,V,CDR3,DNA
TRBD2,TRBJ2-7,TRBV7-2,CASSQGRAYEQYF,TGTGCCAGCAGCCAAGGGAGGGCCTACGAGCAGTACTTC
-,TRBJ2-7,TRBV4-1,CASSQDTGTYYEQYF,TGCGCCAGCAGCCAGGATACCGGGACTTACTACGAGCAGTACTTC
TRBD2,TRBJ2-7,TRBV7-2,CASSTRTSGKNEQYF,TGTGCCAGCAGCACCCGGACTAGCGGGAAGAACGAGCAGTACTTC
TRBD1,TRBJ2-1,TRBV5-1,CASSTSGDSYNEQFF,TGCGCCAGCAGCACATCAGGGGACAGTTACAATGAGCAGTTCTTC
TRBD2,TRBJ2-2,TRBV9,CASSGPSGSIGELFF,TGTGCCAGCAGCGGGCCTAGCGGGAGTATAGGGGAGCTGTTTTTT
-,TRBJ1-1,TRBV6-5,CASSYDSANTEAFF,TGTGCCAGCAGTTACGACAGCGCGAACACTGAAGCTTTCTTT
-,TRBJ1-4,TRBV4-3,CASSQEGQGYEKLFF,TGCGCCAGCAGCCAAGAGGGCCAGGGTTATGAAAAACTGTTTTTT
TRBD2,TRBJ2-7,TRBV5-1,CASSKLAGGPYEQYF,TGCGCCAGCAGCAAACTGGCGGGGGGACCCTACGAGCAGTACTTC
-,TRBJ1-2,TRBV4-1,CASSQVLQQAAYGYTF,TGCGCCAGCAGCCAAGTTCTCCAGCAGGCCGCCTATGGCTACACCTTC
-,TRBJ1-5,TRBV18,CASSVDRRNQPQHF,TGTGCCAGCTCAGTAGACAGGCGCAATCAGCCCCAGCATTTT
-,TRBJ2-7,TRBV9,CASSVGTPSYEQYF,TGTGCCAGCAGCGTAGGGACTCCATCCTACGAGCAGTACTTC
TRBD2,TRBJ2-1,TRBV5-1,CASSRPTSGGSYNEQFF,TGCGCCAGCAGCCGACCGACTAGCGGGGGTTCCTACAATGAGCAGTTCTTC
-,TRBJ1-3,TRBV13,CASSFRTGGSGNTIYF,TGTGCCAGCAGCTTCCGGACTGGCGGCTCTGGAAACACCATATATTTT
TRBD1,TRBJ2-2,TRBV9,CASSRGTGTTGELFF,TGTGCCAGCAGCCGCGGGACAGGTACCACCGGGGAGCTGTTTTTT
TRBD1,TRBJ1-2,TRBV7-2,CASSSPPTGEFGYTF,TGTGCCAGCAGCTCCCCCCCCACAGGGGAGTTTGGCTACACCTTC
-,TRBJ2-1,TRBV7-6,CASSLKRTRTNEQFF,TGTGCCAGCAGCTTAAAGCGAACTAGGACCAATGAGCAGTTCTTC
-,TRBJ1-1,TRBV28,CASSSRGRERTEAFF,TGTGCCAGCAGTTCCAGGGGACGGGAACGCACTGAAGCTTTCTTT
-,TRBJ1-1,TRBV5-1,CASSFSSPRGNTEAFF,TGCGCCAGCAGCTTTTCGTCGCCCCGCGGCAACACTGAAGCTTTCTTT
-,TRBJ1-1,TRBV2,CASSERATEAFF,TGTGCCAGCAGTGAGAGAGCCACTGAAGCTTTCTTT
TRBD2,TRBJ2-5,TRBV7-2,CASSFIKGLAGKETQYF,TGTGCCAGCAGCTTCATAAAGGGACTAGCGGGGAAAGAGACCCAGTACTTC
-,TRBJ1-2,TRBV2,CASSESANYGYTF,TGTGCCAGCAGTGAATCAGCTAACTATGGCTACACCTTC
TRBD1,TRBJ1-5,TRBV2,CASSQTGVGNQPQHF,TGTGCCAGCAGCCAAACAGGGGTTGGCAATCAGCCCCAGCATTTT
-,TRBJ1-5,TRBV18,CASSTAGRDQPQHF,TGTGCCAGCTCAACAGCAGGGAGGGATCAGCCCCAGCATTTT
TRBD1,TRBJ1-5,TRBV2,CASSSQTGTRNQPQHF,TGTGCCAGCAGTTCACAGACAGGGACCCGCAATCAGCCCCAGCATTTT